Included here is one T cell receptor (beta chain) sequence, with context. The target antigen is unknown. These data are taken from a study of a mutant IDH1 vaccine in newly diagnosed glioma. For the study at large: Patients had received radiotherapy, temozolomide, or both previously, most receiving both.

Time point noted: week 23, last vaccination. Vaccination used 300 ug of mutant IDH1 20-mer peptide per dose, with topical imiquimod. Patients carried new grade 3 or 4 IDH1-mutant astrocytomas lacking nuclear ATRX. Using immunoSEQ multiplex PCR, the repertoire was profiled, and TCRdb retains in-frame clones only, with some absent. The repertoire holds some 26,000 clones, with 80% to 85% as singletons. The sequencing here drew on PBMCs, taken from a glioma patient whose treatment included an IDH1 peptide vaccine. This sequence was found in a woman aged 25 to 39 with glioma.

The CDR3 loop reads CARGPDFGGYTF. CDR3 bases: TGTGCCCGTGGGCCCGACTTCGGTGGCTACACCTTC. The chain is built from TRBV30 and TRBJ1-2; the D is unclear. The length of the CDR3 is 12 residues. The germline CDR1 and CDR2 sequences are GTSNPN and SVGIG (reference sequence). The ends were cut back, 8 bases at V and 7 bases at J, with 17 bases in the middle.